This entry describes one TCR beta chain. In the original analysis: It was from reference gene primer amplification that nucleated cell counts were estimated. The assay was immunoSEQ multiplex PCR, and TCRdb's table has in-frame clones only and misses some. V and J calls plus clone size are reproduced from that table; the DNA served to infer D and trimming. The table includes around 46,000 clones, around 87% detected once. The data derive from a study of blood T cell repertoires in COVID-19. V lost 6 bases to trimming and J lost 1 base, with 11 bases between them. Looked up from germline, CDR1 is MNHEY and CDR2 is SVGAGI. There are 14 residues in the CDR3.

This TCR was recovered from a woman aged 80 or over with COVID-19, enrolled during active disease. The chain recombines TRBV6-5 with TRBJ2-3; D perhaps matches TRBD1 (5 bases). The source material was peripheral blood. This CDR3 reads CASRRGWGTDTQYF. The CDR3 DNA sequence: TGTGCCAGCAGAAGGGGCTGGGGCACAGATACGCAGTATTTT.